This T cell receptor beta chain was captured by sequencing in a study of beta chain features in type 1 diabetes. Every bit of the isolated RNA underwent reverse transcription, so sequencing read expressed TCRB transcripts. Measured with immunoSEQ multiplex PCR; TCRdb has only the in-frame clones, and not every one. The sample has 300,000 to 450,000 clones, roughly 12% seen once. On this clone: Its antigen is as yet unknown.

The CDR3 extends over 13 amino acids. Looked up from germline, CDR1 is LNHNV and CDR2 is YYDKDF (reference sequence). Whole-study findings and limits: Researchers report that Type 1 diabetes patients had moderately but significantly shorter TCRB CDR3s across all four CD4+ subsets. cDNA-based sequencing might over-represent cells highly expressing TCR.

J is TRBJ2-5 and V is TRBV15, with TRBD1 matching over 7 bases. The DNA end is a closer match to TRBJ2-7, so the J assignment may be wrong. The receptor comes from a man in his late teens or twenties in good health. What was sequenced was naive CD4+ T cells from blood. The CDR3 nucleotides read TGTGCCACCAGCAGAGGAAGGGACAGCGAGCAGTACTTC. It yields the protein CATSRGRDSEQYF.